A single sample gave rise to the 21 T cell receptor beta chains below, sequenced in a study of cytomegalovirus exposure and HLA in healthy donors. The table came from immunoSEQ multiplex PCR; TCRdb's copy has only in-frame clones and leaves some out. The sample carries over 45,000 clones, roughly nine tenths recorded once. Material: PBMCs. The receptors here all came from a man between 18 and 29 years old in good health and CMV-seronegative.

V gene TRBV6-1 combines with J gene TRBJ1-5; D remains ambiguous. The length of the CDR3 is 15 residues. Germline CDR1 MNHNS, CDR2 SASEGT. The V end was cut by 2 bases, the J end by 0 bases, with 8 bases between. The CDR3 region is CASSESGYSNQPQHF. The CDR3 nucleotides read TGTGCCAGCAGTGAATCGGGTTATAGCAATCAGCCCCAGCATTTT.

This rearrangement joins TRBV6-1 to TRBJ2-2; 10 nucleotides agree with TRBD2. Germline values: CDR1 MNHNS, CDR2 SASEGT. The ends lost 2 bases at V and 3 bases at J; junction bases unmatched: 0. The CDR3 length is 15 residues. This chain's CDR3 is CASSELAGDTGELFF. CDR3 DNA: TGTGCCAGCAGTGAACTAGCGGGAGACACCGGGGAGCTGTTTTTT.

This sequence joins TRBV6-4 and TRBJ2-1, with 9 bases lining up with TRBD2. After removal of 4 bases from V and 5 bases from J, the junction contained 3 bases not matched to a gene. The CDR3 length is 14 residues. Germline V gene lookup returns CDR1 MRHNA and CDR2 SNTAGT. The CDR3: CASSGTSDHNEQFF. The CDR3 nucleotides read TGTGCCAGCAGTGGGACTAGCGACCACAATGAGCAGTTCTTC.

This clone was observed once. The CDR3 region is CASSENPIGGALDEQYF. CDR3 DNA: TGTGCCAGCAGTGAAAATCCGATAGGGGGAGCTTTGGACGAGCAGTACTTC. This chain uses TRBV2 with TRBJ2-7; TRBD1 might be the D (6 bases). The CDR3 is made up of 17 amino acids. The germline CDR1 and CDR2 sequences are SNHLY and FYNNEI. V lost 2 bases and J lost 5, with 22 bases in between.

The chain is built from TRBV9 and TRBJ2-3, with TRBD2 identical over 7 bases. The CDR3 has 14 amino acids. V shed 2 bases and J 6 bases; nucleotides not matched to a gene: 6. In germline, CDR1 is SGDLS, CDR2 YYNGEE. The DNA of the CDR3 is TGTGCCAGCAGCGTGGGAGGGATTCTTGATACGCAGTATTTT. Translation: CASSVGGILDTQYF. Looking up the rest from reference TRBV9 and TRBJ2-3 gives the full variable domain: DSGVTQTPKHLITATGQRVTLRCSPRSGDLSVYWYQQSLDQGLQFLIQYYNGEERAKGNILERFSAQQFPDLHSELNLSSLELGDSALYFCASSVGGILDTQYFGPGTRLTVL.

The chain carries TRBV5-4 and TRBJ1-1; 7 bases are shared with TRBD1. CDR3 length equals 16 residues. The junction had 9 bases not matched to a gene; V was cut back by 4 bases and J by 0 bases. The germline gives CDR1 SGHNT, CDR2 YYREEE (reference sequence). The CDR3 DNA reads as TGTGCCAGCAGCAGCCCGCGGGACAGCATGAACACTGAAGCTTTCTTT. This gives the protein CASSSPRDSMNTEAFF.

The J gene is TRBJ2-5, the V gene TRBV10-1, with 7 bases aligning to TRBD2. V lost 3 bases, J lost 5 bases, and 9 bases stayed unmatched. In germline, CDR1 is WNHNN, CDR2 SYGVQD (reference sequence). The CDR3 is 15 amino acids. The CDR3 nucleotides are TGCGCCAGCAGTGACTCGGGGGAGGGCCAGGAGACCCAGTACTTC. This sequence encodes CASSDSGEGQETQYF.

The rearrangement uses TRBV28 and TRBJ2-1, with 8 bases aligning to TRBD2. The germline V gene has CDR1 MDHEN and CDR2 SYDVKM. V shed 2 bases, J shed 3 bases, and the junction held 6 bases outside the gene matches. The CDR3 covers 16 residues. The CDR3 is CASSLITSGNYNEQFF. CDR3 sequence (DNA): TGTGCCAGCAGTTTAATTACTAGCGGAAACTACAATGAGCAGTTCTTC.

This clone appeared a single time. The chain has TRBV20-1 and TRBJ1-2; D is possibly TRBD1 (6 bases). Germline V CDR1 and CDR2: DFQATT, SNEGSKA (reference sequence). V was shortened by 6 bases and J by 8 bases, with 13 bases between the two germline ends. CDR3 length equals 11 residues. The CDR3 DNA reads TGCAGTGCCTCGGACAGAGGAGGCTACACCTTC. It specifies CSASDRGGYTF.

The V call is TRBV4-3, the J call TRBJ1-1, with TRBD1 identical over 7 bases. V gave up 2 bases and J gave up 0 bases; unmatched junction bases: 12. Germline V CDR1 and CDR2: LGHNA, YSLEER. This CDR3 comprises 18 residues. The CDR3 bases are TGCGCCAGCAGCCAAAATCCGCCCGGGCAGGGGGTGAACACTGAAGCTTTCTTT. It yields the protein CASSQNPPGQGVNTEAFF.

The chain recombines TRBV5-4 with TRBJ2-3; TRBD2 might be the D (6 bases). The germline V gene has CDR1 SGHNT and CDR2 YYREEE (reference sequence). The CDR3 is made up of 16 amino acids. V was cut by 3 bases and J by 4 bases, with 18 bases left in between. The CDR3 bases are TGTGCCAGCAGCTCTCATACGAGACTAGTCTCAGATACGCAGTATTTT. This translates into CASSSHTRLVSDTQYF.

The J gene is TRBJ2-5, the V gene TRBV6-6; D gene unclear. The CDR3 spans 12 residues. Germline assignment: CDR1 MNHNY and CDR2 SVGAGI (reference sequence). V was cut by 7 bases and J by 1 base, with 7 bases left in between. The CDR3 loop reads CASMRLQETQYF. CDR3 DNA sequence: TGTGCCAGCATGCGGCTCCAAGAGACCCAGTACTTC.

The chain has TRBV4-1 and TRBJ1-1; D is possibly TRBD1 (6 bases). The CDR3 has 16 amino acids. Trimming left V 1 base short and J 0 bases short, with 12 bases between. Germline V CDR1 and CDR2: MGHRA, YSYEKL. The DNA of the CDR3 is TGCGCCAGCAGCCAAGGCCCGGACAGTATGAACACTGAAGCTTTCTTT. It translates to CASSQGPDSMNTEAFF.

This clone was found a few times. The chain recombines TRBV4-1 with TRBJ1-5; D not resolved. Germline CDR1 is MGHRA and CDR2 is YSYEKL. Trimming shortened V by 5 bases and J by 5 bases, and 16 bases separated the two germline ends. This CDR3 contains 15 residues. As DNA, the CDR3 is TGCGCCAGCAGCTCCGGGTGGAGAGAGGATCAGCCCCAGCATTTT. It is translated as CASSSGWREDQPQHF.

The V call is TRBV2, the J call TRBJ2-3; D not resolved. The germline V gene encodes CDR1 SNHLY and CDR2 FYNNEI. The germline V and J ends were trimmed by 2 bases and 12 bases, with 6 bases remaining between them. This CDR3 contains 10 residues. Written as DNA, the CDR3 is TGTGCCAGCAGTGAACGTATTCAGTATTTT. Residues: CASSERIQYF.

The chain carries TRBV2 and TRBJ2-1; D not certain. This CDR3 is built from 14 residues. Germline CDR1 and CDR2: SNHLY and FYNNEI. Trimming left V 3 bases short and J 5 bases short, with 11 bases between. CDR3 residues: CASSEAGPNNEQFF. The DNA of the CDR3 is TGTGCCAGCAGTGAGGCAGGCCCTAACAATGAGCAGTTCTTC.

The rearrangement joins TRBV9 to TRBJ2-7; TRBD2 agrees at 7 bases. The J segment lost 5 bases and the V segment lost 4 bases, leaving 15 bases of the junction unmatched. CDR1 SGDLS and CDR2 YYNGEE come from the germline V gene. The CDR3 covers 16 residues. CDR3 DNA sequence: TGTGCCAGCAGCCCGCGTTTGGGGGGGACCGCGGACGAGCAGTACTTC. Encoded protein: CASSPRLGGTADEQYF.

CDR3 residues: CASLMNTEAFF. The CDR3 DNA sequence: TGTGCCAGCTTAATGAACACTGAAGCTTTCTTT. V gene TRBV6-1 combines with J gene TRBJ1-1; unclear D gene. V lost 8 bases, J lost 0 bases, and 4 bases lay in between. The V gene's germline CDR1 is MNHNS and CDR2 SASEGT. This CDR3 comprises 11 residues.

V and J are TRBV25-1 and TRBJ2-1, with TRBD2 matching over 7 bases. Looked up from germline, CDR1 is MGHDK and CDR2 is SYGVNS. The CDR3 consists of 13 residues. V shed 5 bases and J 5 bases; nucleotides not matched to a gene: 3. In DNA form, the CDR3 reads TGTGCCAGCAGTCACGGACTAGACAATGAGCAGTTCTTC. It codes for CASSHGLDNEQFF. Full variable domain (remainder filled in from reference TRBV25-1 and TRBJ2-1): EADIYQTPRYLVIGTGKKITLECSQTMGHDKMYWYQQDPGMELHLIHYSYGVNSTEKGDLSSESTVSRIRTEHFPLTLESARPSHTSQYLCASSHGLDNEQFFGPGTRLTVL.

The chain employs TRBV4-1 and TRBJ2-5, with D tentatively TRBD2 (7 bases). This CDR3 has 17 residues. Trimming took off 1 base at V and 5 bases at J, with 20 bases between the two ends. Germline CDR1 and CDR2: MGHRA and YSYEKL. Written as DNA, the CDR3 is TGCGCCAGCAGCCAAGGGCAGGGGAGGGGGAAAGGGGAGACCCAGTACTTC. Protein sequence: CASSQGQGRGKGETQYF.

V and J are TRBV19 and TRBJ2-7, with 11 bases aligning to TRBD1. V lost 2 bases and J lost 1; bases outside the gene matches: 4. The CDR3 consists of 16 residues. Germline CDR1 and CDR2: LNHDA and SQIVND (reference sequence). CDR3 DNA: TGTGCCAGTAGTATAAGAGGACAGGGGGCGTCCTACGAGCAGTACTTC. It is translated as CASSIRGQGASYEQYF.